This T cell receptor beta chain stems from a study of blood T cell repertoires in COVID-19. Whole-study context: Donors in the United States, Italy and Spain gave samples during acute or convalescent COVID-19. T cells, B-cell-depleted T cells, or PBMCs supplied cDNA or gDNA.

The CDR3 is 15 residues long. The germline V gene has CDR1 SQVTM and CDR2 ANQGSEA. Unmatched junction bases numbered 12, after V lost 7 bases and J lost 5 bases. Original data processing: Researchers report that nucleated cell counts were estimated from reference gene primer amplification. Repertoires were generated with immunoSEQ multiplex PCR, while TCRdb's copy carries only in-frame clones and drops some. V and J calls and clone size are as listed in that table; D and trimming were resolved from the DNA. The table has about 400,000 clones, 70% to 90% seen once. The sequenced material came from peripheral blood. The chain recombines TRBV29-1 with TRBJ2-5, with 11 bases aligning to TRBD2. This receptor was identified in a human donor in a cohort sampled during active COVID-19. The CDR3 DNA reads as TGCAGCGGTCGACTAGCGGGGTCTCCGGGCGAGACCCAGTACTTC. This gives the protein CSGRLAGSPGETQYF.